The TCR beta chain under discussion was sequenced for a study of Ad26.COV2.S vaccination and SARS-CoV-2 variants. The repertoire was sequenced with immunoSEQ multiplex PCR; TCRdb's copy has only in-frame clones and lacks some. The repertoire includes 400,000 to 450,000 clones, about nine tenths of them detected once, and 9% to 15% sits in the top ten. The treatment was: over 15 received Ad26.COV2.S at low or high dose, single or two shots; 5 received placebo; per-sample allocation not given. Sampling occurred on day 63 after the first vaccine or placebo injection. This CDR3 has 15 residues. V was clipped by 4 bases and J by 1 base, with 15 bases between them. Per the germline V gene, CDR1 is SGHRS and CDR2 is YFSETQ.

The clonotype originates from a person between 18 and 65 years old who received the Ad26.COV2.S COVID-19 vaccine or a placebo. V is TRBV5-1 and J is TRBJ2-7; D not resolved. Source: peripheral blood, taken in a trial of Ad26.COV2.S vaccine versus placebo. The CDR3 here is CASSIGPTRSYEQYF. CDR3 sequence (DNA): TGCGCCAGCAGCATTGGACCGACGCGATCCTACGAGCAGTACTTC.